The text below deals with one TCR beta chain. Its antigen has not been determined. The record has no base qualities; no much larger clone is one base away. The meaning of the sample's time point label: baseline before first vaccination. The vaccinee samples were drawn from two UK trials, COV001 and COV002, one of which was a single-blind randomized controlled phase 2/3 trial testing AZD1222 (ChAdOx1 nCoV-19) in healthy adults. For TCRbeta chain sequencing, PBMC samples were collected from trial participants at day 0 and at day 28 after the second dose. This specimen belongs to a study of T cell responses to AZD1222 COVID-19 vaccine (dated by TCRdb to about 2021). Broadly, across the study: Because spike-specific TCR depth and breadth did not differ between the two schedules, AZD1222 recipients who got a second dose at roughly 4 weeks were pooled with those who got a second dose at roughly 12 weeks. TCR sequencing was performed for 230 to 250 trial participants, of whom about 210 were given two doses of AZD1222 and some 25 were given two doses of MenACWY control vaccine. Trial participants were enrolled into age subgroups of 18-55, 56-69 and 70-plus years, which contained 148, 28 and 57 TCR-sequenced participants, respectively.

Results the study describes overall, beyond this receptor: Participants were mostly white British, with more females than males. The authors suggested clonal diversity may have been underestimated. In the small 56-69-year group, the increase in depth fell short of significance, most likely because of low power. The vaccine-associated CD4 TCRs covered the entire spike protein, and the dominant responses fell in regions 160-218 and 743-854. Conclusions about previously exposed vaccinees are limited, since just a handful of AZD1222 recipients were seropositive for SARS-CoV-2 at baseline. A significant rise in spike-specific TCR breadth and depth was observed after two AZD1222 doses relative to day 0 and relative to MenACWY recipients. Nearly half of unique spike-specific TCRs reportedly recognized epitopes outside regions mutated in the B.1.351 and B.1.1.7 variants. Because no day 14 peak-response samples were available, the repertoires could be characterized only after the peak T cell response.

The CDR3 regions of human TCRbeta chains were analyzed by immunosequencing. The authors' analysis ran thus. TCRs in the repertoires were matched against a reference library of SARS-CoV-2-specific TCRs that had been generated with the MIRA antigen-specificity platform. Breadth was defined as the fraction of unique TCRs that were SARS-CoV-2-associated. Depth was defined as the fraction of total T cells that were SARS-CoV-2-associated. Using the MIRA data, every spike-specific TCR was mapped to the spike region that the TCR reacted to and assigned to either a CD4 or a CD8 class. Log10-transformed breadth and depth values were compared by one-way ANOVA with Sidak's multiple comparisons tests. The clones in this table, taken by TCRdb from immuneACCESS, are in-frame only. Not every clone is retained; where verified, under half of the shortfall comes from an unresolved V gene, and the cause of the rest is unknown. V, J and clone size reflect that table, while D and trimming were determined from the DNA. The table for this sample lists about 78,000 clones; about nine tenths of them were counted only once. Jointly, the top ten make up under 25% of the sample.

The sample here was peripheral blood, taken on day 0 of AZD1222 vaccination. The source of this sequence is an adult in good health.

The nucleotide sequence reads TGTGCCAGCAGCTGGGGACAGGGCAACGAGCAGTACTTC. The encoded protein is CASSWGQGNEQYF. The rearranged chain carries TRBV7-8 and TRBJ2-7, with 9 bases in between that match TRBD1. V is pruned by 4 bases and J by 5 bases, leaving 3 bases of the junction without a gene match. Taken from the germline V gene, the CDR1 and CDR2 loops are SGHVS and FQNEAQ. The CDR3, cysteine through phenylalanine, is 13 amino acids long. The sequence is cut down to CDR3 DNA, 39 bases in frame from base 1.